This entry lists 21 T cell receptor beta chains sequenced from one sample in a study of T cell repertoires in cytomegalovirus infection. TCRdb analysed the reads with MiXCR anew, one entry per CDR3 protein. Among 150,000 to 200,000 distinct CDR3 sequences listed, about 15% were seen once. The sequenced sample was CD8+ T cells from PBMCs. The receptors were sampled from a human donor in good health (CMV status not recorded). Some clones in this sample may be carry-over from other donors' samples.

This clonotype was seen a handful of times. The chain joins TRBV7-2 to TRBJ2-7; D remains ambiguous. V dropped 3 bases and J dropped 9 bases, with 18 bases sitting between them. From germline, CDR1 is SGHTA and CDR2 FQGNSA. The CDR3 contains 14 residues. The CDR3 bases are TGTGCCAGCAGCTTTCGAATCCAGTTCCTTGGGCAGTACTTC. Translation: CASSFRIQFLGQYF.

The sample holds a few counts of this clonotype. This sequence joins TRBV7-8 and TRBJ1-2; unclear D gene. The V end lost 10 bases, the J end lost 5 bases, and 14 bases lay between the germline ends. The CDR3 covers 12 residues. Germline CDR1 is SGHVS and CDR2 is FQNEAQ. The CDR3 nucleotides are TGTGCCACTTGGGTGGCGGGATATGGCTACACCTTC. Amino acids: CATWVAGYGYTF.

This sequence joins TRBV7-8 and TRBJ2-5; TRBD1 might be the D (5 bases). V lost 7 bases, J lost 5 bases, and 11 bases lay in between. The CDR3 totals 12 residues. Per the germline V gene, CDR1 is SGHVS and CDR2 is FQNEAQ. CDR3: CASNAGLETQYF. The CDR3 DNA follows: TGTGCCAGCAACGCAGGGTTGGAGACCCAGTACTTC. Full variable domain (rest looked up from reference TRBV7-8 and TRBJ2-5): GAGVSQSPRYKVAKRGQDVALRCDPISGHVSLFWYQQALGQGPEFLTYFQNEAQLDKSGLPSDRFFAERPEGSVSTLKIQRTQQEDSAVYLCASNAGLETQYFGPGTRLLVL.

Ten or more counts support this clonotype. The chain employs TRBV19 and TRBJ2-2; TRBD2 is a possible D gene (5 bases). Per germline, CDR1 LNHDA and CDR2 SQIVND (reference sequence). The CDR3 sequence is 14 residues long. The V gene lost 9 bases and the J gene lost 6 bases, with 17 bases spanning the gap. The CDR3 region is CASEMIEGSGELFF. CDR3 in DNA: TGTGCCAGCGAGATGATCGAGGGTTCCGGGGAGCTGTTTTTT.

This clonotype has a handful of counts. This chain links TRBV7-3 with TRBJ2-1, with 10 bases that match TRBD2. Per germline, CDR1 SGHTA and CDR2 FQGTGA. The CDR3 loop spans 17 amino acids. The V gene end was trimmed by 2 bases and the J gene end by 4 bases; junction bases not matched to a gene: 8. This CDR3 reads CASSLFASGGGYNEQFF. CDR3 nucleotides: TGTGCCAGCAGCTTATTCGCTAGCGGGGGAGGGTACAATGAGCAGTTCTTC.

This clonotype was observed a few times. The J gene is TRBJ2-1, the V gene TRBV25-1; TRBD1 matches at 7 bases. Germline V gene sequence: CDR1 MGHDK, CDR2 SYGVNS. Trimming cost V 5 bases and J 7 bases; bases outside gene matches: 8. This CDR3 has 14 amino acids. CDR3 bases: TGTGCCAGCAGTCTACAGGGGCCGGAGAATGAGCAGTTCTTC. It specifies CASSLQGPENEQFF.

This rearrangement joins TRBV19 to TRBJ1-5; unclear D gene. Trimming removed 10 bases from V and 2 bases from J, with 21 bases in between. Looked up from germline, CDR1 is LNHDA and CDR2 is SQIVND (reference sequence). The CDR3 loop spans 16 amino acids. The CDR3 protein is CATTDAPIGGNQPQHF. Written as DNA, the CDR3 is TGTGCCACCACCGATGCCCCGATCGGAGGCAATCAGCCCCAGCATTTT.

This clonotype was detected a few times. The chain couples TRBV7-2 to TRBJ1-1, with D unclear. CDR3 size: 13 residues. Trimming removed 6 bases from V and 1 base from J, with 9 bases in between. Per the germline V gene, CDR1 is SGHTA and CDR2 is FQGNSA. The CDR3 reads CASSRHKNTEAFF. The CDR3 DNA reads as TGTGCCAGCAGTAGGCATAAGAACACTGAAGCTTTCTTT. The entire variable domain, with the rest obtained from reference TRBV7-2 and TRBJ1-1, is as follows: GAGVSQSPSNKVTEKGKDVELRCDPISGHTALYWYRQSLGQGLEFLIYFQGNSAPDKSGLPSDRFSAERTGGSVSTLTIQRTQQEDSAVYLCASSRHKNTEAFFGQGTRLTVV.

The chain is built from TRBV29-1 and TRBJ2-7; 9 bases match TRBD2. In germline, CDR1 is SQVTM, CDR2 ANQGSEA. V lost 4 bases to trimming and J lost 5 bases; unmatched junction nucleotides: 6. This CDR3 contains 13 residues. In DNA, the CDR3 is TGCAGCGTTGTAGGACTAGCGTCCCACGAGCAGTACTTC. This sequence encodes CSVVGLASHEQYF.

This chain joins TRBV7-9 and TRBJ1-1; weak D call: TRBD1 (5 bases). Germline V gene lookup returns CDR1 SEHNR and CDR2 FQNEAQ (reference sequence). CDR3 length equals 14 residues. The V end was cut by 8 bases, the J end by 0 bases, with 13 bases between. CDR3 region: CASGWGGLNTEAFF. The CDR3 DNA reads as TGTGCCAGCGGGTGGGGCGGGCTGAACACTGAAGCTTTCTTT.

Only a few counts were recorded for this clonotype. The chain combines TRBV7-3 with TRBJ2-2; D unresolved. Germline V gene lookup returns CDR1 SGHTA and CDR2 FQGTGA. The germline V and J ends were trimmed by 5 bases and 7 bases, with 26 bases remaining between them. The CDR3 covers 18 residues. CDR3 nucleotides: TGTGCCAGCAGCCCAAATGGGTTGGGAATTGGCCCTGGCGGGGAGCTGTTTTTT. Its translation: CASSPNGLGIGPGGELFF.

This clonotype was picked up a small number of times. This sequence joins TRBV12-3 or TRBV12-4 and TRBJ1-2; tentatively, D is TRBD1 (6 bases). The CDR3 covers 13 residues. V lost 6 bases, J lost 5 bases, and 13 bases lay in between. CDR3 sequence: CASSGGSLYGYTF. CDR3 bases: TGTGCCAGCAGCGGGGGCAGTCTATATGGCTACACCTTC.

This clonotype has a count of ten or more. The gene calls are TRBV7-2 and TRBJ2-1; D ambiguous. CDR1 and CDR2 from the germline V gene are SGHTA and FQGNSA. The V end was cut by 5 bases, the J end by 7 bases, with 6 bases between. The CDR3 consists of 11 residues. The CDR3 DNA follows: TGTGCCAGCAGCCCCGGGAATGAGCAGTTCTTC. Its translation: CASSPGNEQFF.

This clonotype was observed a handful of times. The chain carries TRBV9 and TRBJ1-2; D ambiguous. V lost 2 bases and J lost 0, with 20 bases in between. Germline V gene sequence: CDR1 SGDLS, CDR2 YYNGEE. The CDR3 covers 18 residues. The CDR3: CASSVPADPLNSNYGYTF. CDR3 nucleotides: TGTGCCAGCAGCGTCCCGGCGGACCCCTTAAACTCTAACTATGGCTACACCTTC.

This clonotype appeared many times. The V call is TRBV7-6, the J call TRBJ2-7, with no clear D. Germline CDR1 SGHVS, CDR2 FNYEAQ. This CDR3 has 12 amino acids. Trimming removed 5 bases from V and 5 bases from J, with 10 bases in between. CDR3 sequence reads: CASSDEVDEQYF. In DNA, the CDR3 is TGTGCCAGCAGCGACGAGGTGGACGAGCAGTACTTC.

This clonotype appeared a few times. The chain links TRBV6-6 to TRBJ1-1; 7 nucleotides line up with TRBD1. This CDR3 is built from 17 residues. With V trimmed by 7 bases and J by 3 bases, 17 bases remained unmatched. From germline, CDR1 is MNHNY and CDR2 SVGAGI (reference sequence). DNA for the CDR3: TGTGCCAGCACTCGACGAGGGGGCGGGGGCCTGCACACTGAAGCTTTCTTT. Translating it yields CASTRRGGGGLHTEAFF.

Only a few counts were recorded for this clonotype. This rearrangement joins TRBV4-1 to TRBJ1-1; D unclear. From germline, CDR1 is MGHRA and CDR2 YSYEKL. The CDR3 has 14 amino acids. V gave up 0 bases and J gave up 4 bases, with 9 bases separating them. Here the CDR3 reads CASSQDPGSTEAFF. CDR3 DNA: TGCGCCAGCAGCCAAGATCCGGGGAGCACTGAAGCTTTCTTT.

This clonotype came up a few times. V gene TRBV6-2 or TRBV6-3 combines with J gene TRBJ2-1; no reliable D call. Trimming took 5 bases from V and 8 from J, leaving 10 bases between them. The CDR3 loop spans 12 amino acids. Looked up from germline, CDR1 is MNHEY and CDR2 is SVGEGT. CDR3 residues: CASSPSSHEQFF. As DNA, the CDR3 is TGTGCCAGCAGTCCCTCCAGCCATGAGCAGTTCTTC.

This sequence joins TRBV12-5 and TRBJ2-7; 10 bases are a match to TRBD1. CDR3 length equals 14 residues. CDR1 LGHNT and CDR2 FRNRAP come from the germline V gene. V gave up 7 bases and J gave up 3 bases; unmatched junction bases: 6. CDR3 sequence: CASASGDRGYEQYF. Written as DNA, the CDR3 is TGTGCTAGTGCCTCGGGGGACAGGGGCTACGAGCAGTACTTC.

The chain has TRBV6-2 or TRBV6-3 and TRBJ2-1, with 9 positions matching TRBD2. The CDR3 is 18 residues long. Trimming at V came to 2 bases and at J to 0 bases, leaving 8 bases not matched to a gene. Germline V gene data show CDR1 as MNHEY and CDR2 as SVGEGT. CDR3 loop: CASSYAERGASSYNEQFF. The CDR3 bases are TGTGCCAGCAGTTACGCAGAGCGGGGGGCCAGCTCCTACAATGAGCAGTTCTTC.

The rearrangement links TRBV7-2 to TRBJ1-2, with TRBD1 matching over 9 bases. Germline V gene lookup returns CDR1 SGHTA and CDR2 FQGNSA. V was pared by 0 bases and J by 0 bases, with 8 bases of the junction left unmatched. There are 18 residues in the CDR3. The CDR3 DNA sequence: TGTGCCAGCAGCTTAGCGTTTTTGGGACAGGGAGCTAACTATGGCTACACCTTC. Protein sequence: CASSLAFLGQGANYGYTF.